The T cell receptor (beta chain) described here comes from a study of shared clonotypes between healthy human individuals. Clones were read by immunoSEQ multiplex PCR, and TCRdb kept only the in-frame ones, dropping some. The sample lists under 1,900,000 clones, approximately 98.5% seen once, with 0.36% in the top ten. This clone showed up just once. Trimming at V came to 5 bases and at J to 5 bases, leaving 10 bases not matched to a gene. This CDR3 spans 16 amino acids. Germline V gene lookup returns CDR1 SGHAT and CDR2 FQNNGV. This clonotype was sampled from a man between 25 and 39 years old in good health. The rearrangement uses TRBV11-2 and TRBJ2-5; 11 nucleotides align to TRBD2. Sample: naive CD4+ T cells sorted from blood. Stated subset: CD45RA+ positively selected. The DNA for the CDR3 is TGTGCCAGCAGCCCGGGACTAGCGGCTCTTGGGGAGACCCAGTACTTC. Its protein product is CASSPGLAALGETQYF.